What follows is one T cell receptor (beta chain) and its context. The specificity of this receptor is unknown. There are no base qualities to consult, and no much larger clone falls within one base. This record belongs to a study of T cell responses to AZD1222 COVID-19 vaccine listed by TCRdb under 2021. In the study overall: TCR sequencing was performed for about 250 trial participants, of whom around 200 were given two doses of AZD1222 and some 25 were given two doses of MenACWY control vaccine. Enrollment into the trials was organized by age into subgroups of 18-55, 56-69 and 70-plus years, and those subgroups contained 148, 28 and 57 TCR-sequenced participants, respectively.

The CDR3 goes from the cysteine to the phenylalanine over 17 residues. The kept DNA is CDR3 alone, 51 bases in frame from the first base. For CDR1 and CDR2, the germline V gene lists LGHNA and YSLEER. V was cut back by 2 bases and J by 2 bases, leaving a gap of 15 bases between them. The time point tag for this specimen amounts to: about 28 days (+/-7) after the second vaccine dose. Because spike-specific TCR depth and breadth did not differ between the two schedules, AZD1222 recipients who got a second dose at roughly 4 weeks were pooled with those who got a second dose at roughly 12 weeks. Vaccinee samples came from UK trials COV001 and COV002, including a single-blind randomized controlled phase 2/3 trial of AZD1222 (ChAdOx1 nCoV-19) in healthy adults. For TCRbeta chain sequencing, PBMC samples were collected from trial participants at day 0 and at day 28 after the second dose. Study-wide findings and limitations: Nearly half of unique spike-specific TCRs reportedly recognized epitopes outside regions mutated in the B.1.351 and B.1.1.7 variants. Only five to seven AZD1222 recipients were SARS-CoV-2 seropositive at baseline, limiting conclusions about previously exposed vaccinees. Spike-specific TCR breadth and depth rose significantly after two AZD1222 doses compared with day 0 and with MenACWY recipients. The 56-69-year group was small, and its depth increase did not reach significance, likely because of low power. Because no samples from the day 14 peak response were available, repertoires could be characterized only after the peak T cell response. The vaccine-associated CD4 TCRs covered the entire spike protein, and the dominant responses fell in regions 160-218 and 743-854. Participants were mostly white British, with more females than males. The authors suggested clonal diversity may have been underestimated.

The CDR3 regions of human TCRbeta chains were subjected to immunosequencing. For the original study's pipeline: Repertoire TCRs were matched against a reference library of SARS-CoV-2-specific TCRs generated with the MIRA antigen-specificity platform. Breadth was defined as the fraction of unique TCRs that were SARS-CoV-2-associated, and depth was defined as the fraction of total T cells that were SARS-CoV-2-associated. Using the MIRA data, every spike-specific TCR was mapped to the spike region that the TCR reacted to and assigned to either a CD4 or a CD8 class. Log10-transformed breadth and depth values were compared by one-way ANOVA with Sidak's multiple comparisons tests. The table was pulled from immuneACCESS by TCRdb, which kept in-frame rearrangements only. Such tables lose some clones; where checked, under half of the loss comes from unresolved V genes, and the rest has no known cause. V and J calls and clone size are those listed in that table; D and trimming were worked out from the DNA. For this sample there are 250,000 to 300,000 clones; 94% appear just once. The ten biggest clones cover roughly 0.6% of the sample.

The chain is encoded by TRBV4-3 joined to TRBJ1-4; the D gene remains uncertain. Sequences were derived from peripheral blood, sampled 28 days after the second AZD1222 dose. The source of this sequence is an adult who received the AZD1222 COVID-19 vaccine. For the CDR3, the sequence is CASSQPPVFRTNEKLFF. The nucleotide sequence reads TGCGCCAGCAGCCAACCCCCGGTGTTTAGGACTAATGAAAAACTGTTTTTT.